This T cell receptor beta chain was identified during a study of blood T cell repertoires in COVID-19. Study-level information: COVID-19 samples collected from the United States, Italy and Spain covered acute and convalescent phases.

Per the original methods: Cell counts per sample came from amplifying reference gene primers. The protocol was immunoSEQ multiplex PCR, while the TCRdb copy is restricted to in-frame clones and leaves out a portion. V, J and clone size derive from that table, while D and trimming were established from the DNA sequence. The profile shows under 350,000 clones, 70% to 90% of them singletons. The CDR3 extends over 12 amino acids. V was cut by 0 bases and J by 12 bases, with 11 bases left in between. The V call is TRBV12-3 or TRBV12-4, the J call TRBJ1-1; D gene ambiguous. Sequences were obtained from peripheral blood. This TCR was recovered from a human donor in a cohort sampled during active COVID-19. DNA of the CDR3: TGTGCCAGCAGTTTAGCGGGCTTGTCGTCTTTCTTT. Residues: CASSLAGLSSFF.